Included here is one T cell receptor beta chain sequence, with context. Antigen specificity is unknown. Amplified regions were TCR beta CDR3 sequences from RNA transcripts. When the TCR CDR3 underwent first-round RT-PCR, the HTBI primer set was used. TCRdb reanalysed the multiplex PCR reads using MiXCR and keeps one entry per CDR3 protein. The repertoire consists of around 450,000 distinct CDR3 sequences, with roughly 14% occurring once and the leading ten covering over 12%. V lost 7 bases and J lost 0, with 17 bases in between. Germline-derived CDR1 and CDR2 are MGHDK and SYGVNS. CDR3 length: 16 amino acids. This specimen comes from a study of T cells in Graves' hyperthyroidism and ophthalmopathy. Whole-study results and caveats: Most expanded thyroid clonotypes above 0.001 also appeared in blood.

The hyperthyroidism was newly diagnosed and had lasted under 2 months; the patients were aged 18 to 65. An approximately 10 ml volume of fresh peripheral blood provided the PBMCs. This receptor was taken from a woman younger than 35 with Graves' hyperthyroidism. Sequencing input: blood. This sequence joins TRBV25-1 and TRBJ2-3; possibly TRBD2 for D (5 bases). CDR3 sequence (DNA): TGTGCCAGCACTTCCGGAGGAAAGGAGAGCACAGATACGCAGTATTTT. This translates into CASTSGGKESTDTQYF.